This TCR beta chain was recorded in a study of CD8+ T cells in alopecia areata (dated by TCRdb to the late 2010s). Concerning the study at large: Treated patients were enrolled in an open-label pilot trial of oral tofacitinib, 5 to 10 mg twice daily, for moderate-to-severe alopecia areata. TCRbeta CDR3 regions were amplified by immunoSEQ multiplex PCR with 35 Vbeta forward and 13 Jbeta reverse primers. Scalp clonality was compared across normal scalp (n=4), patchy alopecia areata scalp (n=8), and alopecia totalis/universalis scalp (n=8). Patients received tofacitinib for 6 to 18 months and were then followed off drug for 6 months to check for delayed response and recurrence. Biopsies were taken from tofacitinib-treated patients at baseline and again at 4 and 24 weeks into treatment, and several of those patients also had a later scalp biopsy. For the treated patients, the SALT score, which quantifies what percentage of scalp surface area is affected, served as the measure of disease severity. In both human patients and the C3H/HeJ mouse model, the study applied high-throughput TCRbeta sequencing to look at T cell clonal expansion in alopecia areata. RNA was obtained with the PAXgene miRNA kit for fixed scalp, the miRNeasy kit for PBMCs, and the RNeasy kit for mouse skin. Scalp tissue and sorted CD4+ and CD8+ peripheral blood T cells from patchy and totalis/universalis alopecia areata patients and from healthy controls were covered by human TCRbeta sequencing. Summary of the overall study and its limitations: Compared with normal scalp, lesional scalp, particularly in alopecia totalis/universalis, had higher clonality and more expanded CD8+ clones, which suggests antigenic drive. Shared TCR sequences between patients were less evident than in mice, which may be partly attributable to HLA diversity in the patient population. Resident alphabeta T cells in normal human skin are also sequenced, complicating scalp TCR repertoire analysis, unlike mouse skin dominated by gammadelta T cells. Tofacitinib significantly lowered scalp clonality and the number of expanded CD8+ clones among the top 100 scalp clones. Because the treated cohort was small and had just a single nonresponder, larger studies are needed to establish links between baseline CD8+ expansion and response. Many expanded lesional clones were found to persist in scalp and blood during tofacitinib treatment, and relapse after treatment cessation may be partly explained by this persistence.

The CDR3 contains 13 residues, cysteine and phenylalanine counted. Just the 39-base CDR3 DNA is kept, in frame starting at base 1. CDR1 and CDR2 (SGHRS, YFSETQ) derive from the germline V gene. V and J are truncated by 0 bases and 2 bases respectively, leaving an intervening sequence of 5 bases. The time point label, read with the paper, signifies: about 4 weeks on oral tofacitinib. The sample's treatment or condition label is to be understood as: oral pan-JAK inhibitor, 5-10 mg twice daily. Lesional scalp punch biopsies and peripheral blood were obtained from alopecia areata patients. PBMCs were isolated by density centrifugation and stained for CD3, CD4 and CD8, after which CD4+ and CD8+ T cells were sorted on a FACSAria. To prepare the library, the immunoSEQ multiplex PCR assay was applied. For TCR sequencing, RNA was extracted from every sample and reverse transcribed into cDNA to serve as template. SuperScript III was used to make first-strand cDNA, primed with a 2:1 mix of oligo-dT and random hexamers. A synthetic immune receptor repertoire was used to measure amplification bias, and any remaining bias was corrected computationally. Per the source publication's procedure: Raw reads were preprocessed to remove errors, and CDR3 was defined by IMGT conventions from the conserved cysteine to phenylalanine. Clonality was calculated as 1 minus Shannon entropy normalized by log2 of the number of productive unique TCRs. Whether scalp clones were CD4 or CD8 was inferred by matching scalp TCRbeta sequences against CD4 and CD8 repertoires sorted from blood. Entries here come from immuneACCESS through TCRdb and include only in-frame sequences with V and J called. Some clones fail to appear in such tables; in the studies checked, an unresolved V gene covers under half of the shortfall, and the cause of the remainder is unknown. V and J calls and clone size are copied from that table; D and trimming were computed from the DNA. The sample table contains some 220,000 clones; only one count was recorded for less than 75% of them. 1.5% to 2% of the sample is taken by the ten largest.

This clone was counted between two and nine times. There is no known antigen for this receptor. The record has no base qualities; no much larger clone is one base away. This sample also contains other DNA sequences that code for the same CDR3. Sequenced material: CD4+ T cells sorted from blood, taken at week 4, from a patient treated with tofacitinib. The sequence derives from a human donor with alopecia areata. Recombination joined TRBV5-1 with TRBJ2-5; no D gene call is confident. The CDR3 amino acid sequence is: CASSLGVQETQYF. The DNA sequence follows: TGCGCCAGCAGCTTGGGAGTTCAAGAGACCCAGTACTTC.